This TCR beta chain was identified during a study of neurological immune-mediated disorders. Notes on the study in general: The most TCR clonal expansion was seen in HTLV-1-associated myelopathy, whereas the least was seen in multiple sclerosis, below the level in healthy controls. Clinical and MRI features did not associate with the cluster found in multiple sclerosis patients. Phylogenetic grouping assigned the repertoires of 18 of 34 multiple sclerosis patients to a single cluster of related CDR3 sequences. This cluster may be a repertoire-level signature.

This CDR3 region has 15 residues. The V end was cut by 0 bases, the J end by 3 bases, with 11 bases between. CDR1 ENHRY and CDR2 SYGVKD come from the germline V gene. This clonotype showed up many times. Its specificity is not known. Over 190 million TCR-beta sequences, together covering 15-18 subjects, were produced by every individual sequencing run that was carried out. A single record per CDR3 protein comes from TCRdb applying MiXCR to the 5' RACE reads. The repertoire consists of over 60,000 distinct CDR3 sequences, with under 5.5% occurring once and the leading ten covering roughly 3.2%. The receptor was derived from a woman aged 45-60 years with multiple sclerosis. Sequenced sample: PBMCs. This chain joins TRBV10-3 and TRBJ1-2; D not certain. The CDR3 here is CAISESLLADYGYTF. Written as DNA, the CDR3 is TGTGCCATCAGTGAGTCGTTACTGGCGGACTATGGCTACACCTTC.